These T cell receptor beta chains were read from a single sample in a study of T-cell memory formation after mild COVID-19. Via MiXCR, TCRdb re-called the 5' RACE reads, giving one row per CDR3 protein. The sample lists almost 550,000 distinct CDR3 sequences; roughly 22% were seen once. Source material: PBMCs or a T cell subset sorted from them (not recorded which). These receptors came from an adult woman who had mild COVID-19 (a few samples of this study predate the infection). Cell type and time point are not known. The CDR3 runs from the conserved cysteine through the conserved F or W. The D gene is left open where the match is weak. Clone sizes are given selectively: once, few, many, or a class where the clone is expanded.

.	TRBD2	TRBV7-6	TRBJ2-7	CASSLGGGLAGEQYF	TGTGCCAGCAGCTTAGGAGGGGGACTAGCGGGTGAGCAGTACTTC
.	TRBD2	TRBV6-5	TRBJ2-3	CASRGLAVPGDTQYF	TGTGCCAGCAGGGGACTAGCGGTTCCCGGGGATACGCAGTATTTT
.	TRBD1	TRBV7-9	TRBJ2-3	CASSRTGRPDTQYF	TGTGCCAGCAGCCGGACAGGGAGGCCAGATACGCAGTATTTT
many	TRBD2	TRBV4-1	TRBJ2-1	CASSQDLTSGNNEQFF	TGCGCCAGCAGCCAAGATCTTACTAGCGGGAACAATGAGCAGTTCTTC
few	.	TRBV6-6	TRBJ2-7	CASSPSPQKQYF	TGTGCCAGCTCCCCCTCCCCTCAGAAGCAGTACTTC
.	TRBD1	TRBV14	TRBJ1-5	CASSPDRGNNQPQHF	TGTGCCAGCAGCCCGGACAGGGGGAACAATCAGCCCCAGCATTTT
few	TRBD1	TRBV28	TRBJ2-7	CASDPGQGYYEQYF	TGTGCCAGCGACCCGGGACAGGGTTACTACGAGCAGTACTTC
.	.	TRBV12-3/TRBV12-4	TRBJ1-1	CASSIQGKTEAFF	TGTGCCAGCAGTATACAAGGGAAGACTGAAGCTTTCTTT
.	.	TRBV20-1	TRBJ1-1	CSAYRDTEAFF	TGCAGTGCTTACAGGGACACTGAAGCTTTCTTT
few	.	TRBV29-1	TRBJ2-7	CSVGTDNYEQYF	TGCAGCGTGGGGACCGATAACTACGAGCAGTACTTC
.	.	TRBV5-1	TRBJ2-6	CASRISTSSGANVLTF	TGCGCCAGCCGTATCTCGACGAGCTCTGGGGCCAACGTCCTGACTTTC
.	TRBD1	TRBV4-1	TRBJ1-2	CASSQGTGGSGYTF	TGCGCCAGCAGCCAAGGGACAGGGGGCTCTGGCTACACCTTC
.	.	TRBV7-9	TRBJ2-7	CASTPPASYEQYF	TGTGCCAGCACCCCCCCCGCCTCCTACGAGCAGTACTTC